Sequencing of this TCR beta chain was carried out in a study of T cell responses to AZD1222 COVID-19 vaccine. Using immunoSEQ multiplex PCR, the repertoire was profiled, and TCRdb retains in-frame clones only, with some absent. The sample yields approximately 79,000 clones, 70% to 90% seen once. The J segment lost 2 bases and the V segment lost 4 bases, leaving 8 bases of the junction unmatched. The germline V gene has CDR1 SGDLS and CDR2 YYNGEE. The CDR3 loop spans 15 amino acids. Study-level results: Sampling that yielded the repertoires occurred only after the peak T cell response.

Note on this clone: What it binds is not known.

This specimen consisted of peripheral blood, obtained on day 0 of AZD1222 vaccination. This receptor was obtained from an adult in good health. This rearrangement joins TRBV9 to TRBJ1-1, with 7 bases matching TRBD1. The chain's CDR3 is CASSSGTAENTEAFF. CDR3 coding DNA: TGTGCCAGCAGCAGCGGGACAGCGGAAAACACTGAAGCTTTCTTT.